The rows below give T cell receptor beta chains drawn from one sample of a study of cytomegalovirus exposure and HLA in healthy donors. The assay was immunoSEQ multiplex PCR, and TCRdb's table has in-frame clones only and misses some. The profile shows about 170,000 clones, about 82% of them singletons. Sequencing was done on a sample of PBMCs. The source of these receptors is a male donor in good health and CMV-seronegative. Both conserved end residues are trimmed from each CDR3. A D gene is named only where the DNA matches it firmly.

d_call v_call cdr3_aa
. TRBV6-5 ASSYVHNTGELF
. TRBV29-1 SVEYTDTQY
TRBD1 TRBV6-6 ASSARDRAIPGELF
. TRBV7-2 ASSLDGVENSPLH
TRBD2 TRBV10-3 AIRPTSGGSTDTQY
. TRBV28 ASAIGGGGETQY
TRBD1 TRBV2 ASSVDRVHEQY
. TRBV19 ASSHPGRGGYT
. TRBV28 ASTKGVSYEQY
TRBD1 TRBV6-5 ASLPSTGVRETQY
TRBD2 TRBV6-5 ASSVAGRMNEQF
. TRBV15 ATSPWQGNEKLF
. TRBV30 AVARRGADTQY
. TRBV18 ASSSGYEQY
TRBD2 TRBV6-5 ASRKAGVSYNEQF
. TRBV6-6 ASSYGDRPYEQY
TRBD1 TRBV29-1 SVGDRENYGYT
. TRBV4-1 ASSQNEDSLDTQY
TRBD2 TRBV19 ASSLASGANTGELF
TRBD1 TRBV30 AGGDRGRIGGYT
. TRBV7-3 ASSSLGQSEAF
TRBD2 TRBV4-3 ASSQDSAGGRQTQY
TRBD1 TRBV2 ASRDRSNQPQH
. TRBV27 ASSFTGGVNEKLF
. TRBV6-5 ASSYLGGSGNTIY
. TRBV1 TSTSADTQY
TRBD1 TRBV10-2 ASSVDRTSYEQY
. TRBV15 ATSRVSGSGANVLT
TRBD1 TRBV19 ASSPRGQGPGNTIY
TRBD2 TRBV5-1 ASSLELAGGKSWF
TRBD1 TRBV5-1 ASSLQGATTEAF
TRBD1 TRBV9 ASTVGQMNTEAF
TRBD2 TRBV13 ASSRGGPYNEQF
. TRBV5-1 ASSLYGEVTEAF
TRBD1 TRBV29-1 SVRARDRVSRGKLF
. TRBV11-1 ASSLPGAYNEQF
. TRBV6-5 ASTGQPPNTGELF
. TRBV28 ASSFPGSGQETQY
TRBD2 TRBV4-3 ASSVGLAGAYEQY
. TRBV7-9 ASSNRVTEAF
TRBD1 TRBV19 ASSPPGTGGDYGYT
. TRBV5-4 ASSLGRGVAHSWETQY
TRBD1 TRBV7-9 ASSPGQGAGEQY
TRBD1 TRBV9 ASSVRQGSYGYT
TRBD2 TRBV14 ASSQHKSGTSVDEQF
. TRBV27 ASSHPGLGYNEQF
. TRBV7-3 ASSLVQGGEQY
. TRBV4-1 ASSPESGFAGELF
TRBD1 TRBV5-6 ASSEGQGARFDKNIQY
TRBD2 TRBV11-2 ASSPRGPTSGQETQY
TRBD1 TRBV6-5 ASTTGVNQPQH
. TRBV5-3 ARPCRPSYNEQF